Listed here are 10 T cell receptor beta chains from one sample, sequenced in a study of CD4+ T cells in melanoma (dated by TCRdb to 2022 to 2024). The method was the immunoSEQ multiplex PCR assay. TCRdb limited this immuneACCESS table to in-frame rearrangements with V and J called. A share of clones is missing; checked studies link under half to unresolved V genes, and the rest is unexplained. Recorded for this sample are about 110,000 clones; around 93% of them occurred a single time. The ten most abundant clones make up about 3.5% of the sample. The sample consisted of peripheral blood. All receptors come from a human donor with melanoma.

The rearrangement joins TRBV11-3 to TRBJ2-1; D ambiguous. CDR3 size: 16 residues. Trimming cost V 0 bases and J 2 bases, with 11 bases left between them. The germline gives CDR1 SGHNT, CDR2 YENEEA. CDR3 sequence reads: CASSLDGPPPYNEQFF. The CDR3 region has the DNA TGTGCCAGCAGCTTAGACGGCCCACCCCCCTACAATGAGCAGTTCTTC.

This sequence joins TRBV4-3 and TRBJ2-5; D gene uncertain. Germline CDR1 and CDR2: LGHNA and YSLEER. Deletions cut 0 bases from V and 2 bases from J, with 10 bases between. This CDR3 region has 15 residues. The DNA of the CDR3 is TGCGCCAGCAGCCAAGAGAAGAGGAAACAAGAGACCCAGTACTTC. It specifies CASSQEKRKQETQYF.

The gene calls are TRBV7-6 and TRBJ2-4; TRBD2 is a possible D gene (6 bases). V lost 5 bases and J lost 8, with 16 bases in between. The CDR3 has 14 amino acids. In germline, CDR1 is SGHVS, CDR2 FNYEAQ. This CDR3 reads CASSGRAWGDIQYF. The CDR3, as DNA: TGTGCCAGCAGCGGCCGGGCCTGGGGGGACATTCAGTACTTC.

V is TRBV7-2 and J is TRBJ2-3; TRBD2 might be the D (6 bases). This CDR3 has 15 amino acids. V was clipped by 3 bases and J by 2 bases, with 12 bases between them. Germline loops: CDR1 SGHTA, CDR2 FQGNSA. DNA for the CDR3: TGTGCCAGCAGCTTGGACTACTCCTCCACAGATACGCAGTATTTT. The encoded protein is CASSLDYSSTDTQYF.

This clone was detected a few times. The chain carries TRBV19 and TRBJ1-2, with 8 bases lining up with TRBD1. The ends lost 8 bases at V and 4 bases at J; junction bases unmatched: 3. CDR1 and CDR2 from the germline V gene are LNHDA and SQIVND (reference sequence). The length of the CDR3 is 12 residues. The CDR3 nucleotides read TGTGCCAGTGCGGACAGGGCCTATGGCTACACCTTC. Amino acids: CASADRAYGYTF. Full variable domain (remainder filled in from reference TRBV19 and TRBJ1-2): DGGITQSPKYLFRKEGQNVTLSCEQNLNHDAMYWYRQDPGQGLRLIYYSQIVNDFQKGDIAEGYSVSREKKESFPLTVTSAQKNPTAFYLCASADRAYGYTFGSGTRLTVV.

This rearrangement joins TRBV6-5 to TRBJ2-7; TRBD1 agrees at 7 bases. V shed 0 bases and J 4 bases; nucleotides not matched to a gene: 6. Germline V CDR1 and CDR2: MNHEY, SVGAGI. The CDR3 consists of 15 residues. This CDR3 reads CASSYSRGGVYEQYF. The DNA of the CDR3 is TGTGCCAGCAGTTACTCAAGAGGGGGCGTATACGAGCAGTACTTC.

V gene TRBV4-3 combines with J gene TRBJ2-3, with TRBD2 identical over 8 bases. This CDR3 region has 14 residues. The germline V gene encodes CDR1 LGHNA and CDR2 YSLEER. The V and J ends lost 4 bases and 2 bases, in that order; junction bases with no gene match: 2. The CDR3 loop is CASSLAGYTDTQYF. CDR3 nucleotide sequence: TGCGCCAGCAGCCTAGCGGGGTACACAGATACGCAGTATTTT.

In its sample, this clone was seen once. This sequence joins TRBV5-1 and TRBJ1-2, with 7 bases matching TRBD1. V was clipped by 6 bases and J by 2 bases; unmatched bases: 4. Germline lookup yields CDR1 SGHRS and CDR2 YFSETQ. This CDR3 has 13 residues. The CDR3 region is CASNPTGNYGYTF. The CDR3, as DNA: TGCGCCAGCAACCCGACAGGGAACTATGGCTACACCTTC.

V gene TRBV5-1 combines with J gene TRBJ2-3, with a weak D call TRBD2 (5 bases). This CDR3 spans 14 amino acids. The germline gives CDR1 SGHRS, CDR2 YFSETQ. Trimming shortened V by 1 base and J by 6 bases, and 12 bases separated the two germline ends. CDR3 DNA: TGCGCCAGCAGCTTGATCCGGGGTTTTGATACGCAGTATTTT. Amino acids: CASSLIRGFDTQYF.

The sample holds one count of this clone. The CDR3 spells CSVEEIGPPNYGYTF. The CDR3 DNA sequence: TGCAGCGTTGAAGAGATAGGGCCGCCGAACTATGGCTACACCTTC. This chain uses TRBV29-1 with TRBJ1-2; D remains ambiguous. V was shortened by 0 bases and J by 2 bases, with 13 bases between the two germline ends. The CDR3 is 15 residues long. The germline gives CDR1 SQVTM, CDR2 ANQGSEA.